Described below is a single T cell receptor (beta chain) sequence and its context. Its antigen remains unidentified. The entry originates in a study of T cell responses to AZD1222 COVID-19 vaccine. Broader study findings: Unmutated variant regions reportedly attract nearly half of all spike-specific TCRs.

V was shortened by 7 bases and J by 6 bases, with 21 bases between the two germline ends. Germline CDR1 is SNHLY and CDR2 is FYNNEI. The CDR3 loop spans 15 amino acids. Libraries were prepared by immunoSEQ multiplex PCR; TCRdb keeps only in-frame clonotypes and omits some of them. The repertoire holds under 95,000 clones, with approximately 89% as singletons. The chain couples TRBV2 to TRBJ1-2, with D possibly TRBD1 on 6 matching bases. Sequences were derived from peripheral blood, sampled on day 0 of AZD1222 vaccination. The receptor was isolated from an adult in good health. Here the CDR3 reads CASTIPNRDLNGYTF. The CDR3 bases are TGTGCCAGCACTATACCGAACAGGGATCTTAATGGCTACACCTTC. The whole variable domain, remainder taken from reference TRBV2 and TRBJ1-2, is EPEVTQTPSHQVTQMGQEVILRCVPISNHLYFYWYRQILGQKVEFLVSFYNNEISEKSEIFDDQFSVERPDGSNFTLKIRSTKLEDSAMYFCASTIPNRDLNGYTFGSGTRLTVV.